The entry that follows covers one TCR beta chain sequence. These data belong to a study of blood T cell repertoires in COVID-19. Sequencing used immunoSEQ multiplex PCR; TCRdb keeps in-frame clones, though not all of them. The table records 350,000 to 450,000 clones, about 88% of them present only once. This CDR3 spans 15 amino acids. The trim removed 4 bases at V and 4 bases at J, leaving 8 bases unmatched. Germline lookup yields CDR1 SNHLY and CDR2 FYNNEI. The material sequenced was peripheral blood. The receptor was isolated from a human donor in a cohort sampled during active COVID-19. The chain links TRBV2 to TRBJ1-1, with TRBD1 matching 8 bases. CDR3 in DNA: TGTGCCAGCAGTGCCCGGACAGGGCTGAGCACTGAAGCTTTCTTT. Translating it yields CASSARTGLSTEAFF.